Listed below are T cell receptor beta chains from one sample, sequenced in a study of T-cell reconstitution after alpha-beta-depleted transplantation in children. TCRdb redid the calling of the PCR reads with MiXCR, one entry per CDR3 protein. The sample consists of some 600,000 distinct CDR3 sequences, around 16% of them appearing once. The source was PBMCs from the stem cell graft donor, collected from the stem cell graft. The origin of the receptors is a human donor who donated a stem cell graft to a child with acute myeloid leukemia. Each CDR3 is given with its conserved first and last residue. The D gene is left open where the match is weak. The size field is filled for only some rows; it gives once, few, many or a size class.

j_gene: TRBJ2-1
d_gene: TRBD2
abundance: many
v_gene: TRBV29-1
CDR3nt: TGCAGCGTTGAAGGACTAGCGGCTTCCTCGGAGCAGTTCTTC
CDR3aa: CSVEGLAASSEQFF

j_gene: TRBJ2-5
d_gene: TRBD1
abundance: .
v_gene: TRBV6-1
CDR3nt: TGTGCCAGCAGGGCGGAGACAGGGGGCGCGGGGACCCAGTACTTC
CDR3aa: CASRAETGGAGTQYF

j_gene: TRBJ2-3
d_gene: TRBD1
abundance: few
v_gene: TRBV29-1
CDR3nt: TGCAGCGTTGATCTGCCAGGGGGCGTAGATACGCAGTATTTT
CDR3aa: CSVDLPGGVDTQYF

j_gene: TRBJ2-5
d_gene: TRBD1
abundance: many
v_gene: TRBV20-1
CDR3nt: TGCAGTGCTGCCGGGACAGCGGTCCAAGAGACCCAGTACTTC
CDR3aa: CSAAGTAVQETQYF

j_gene: TRBJ1-4
d_gene: TRBD1
abundance: .
v_gene: TRBV5-1
CDR3nt: TGCGCCAGCAGCCTACAGGGGAAGAATGAAAAACTGTTTTTT
CDR3aa: CASSLQGKNEKLFF

j_gene: TRBJ2-1
d_gene: .
abundance: many
v_gene: TRBV27
CDR3nt: TGTGCCAGCACCCTCTCTCCGGGACCTTACAATGAGCAGTTCTTC
CDR3aa: CASTLSPGPYNEQFF

j_gene: TRBJ1-5
d_gene: .
abundance: many
v_gene: TRBV9
CDR3nt: TGTGCCAGCAGTGCTGGGGGGGCGGAGGGTCAGCCCCAGCATTTT
CDR3aa: CASSAGGAEGQPQHF

j_gene: TRBJ2-3
d_gene: .
abundance: many
v_gene: TRBV24-1
CDR3nt: TGTGCCACCAGTCCGGGGAAGTTCAGCACAGATACGCAGTATTTT
CDR3aa: CATSPGKFSTDTQYF

j_gene: TRBJ1-3
d_gene: .
abundance: many
v_gene: TRBV12-3/TRBV12-4
CDR3nt: TGTGCCAGCAATTCGTACAGGTCCGGAAACACCATATATTTT
CDR3aa: CASNSYRSGNTIYF

j_gene: TRBJ1-2
d_gene: .
abundance: few
v_gene: TRBV7-8
CDR3nt: TGTGCCAGCAGCTTATCGACAGGTTCGGGGTATGGCTACACCTTC
CDR3aa: CASSLSTGSGYGYTF

j_gene: TRBJ1-1
d_gene: .
abundance: .
v_gene: TRBV27
CDR3nt: TGTGCCAGCAAGCTCGCAGGACGGAACACTGAAGCTTTCTTT
CDR3aa: CASKLAGRNTEAFF

j_gene: TRBJ2-3
d_gene: TRBD2
abundance: many
v_gene: TRBV29-1
CDR3nt: TGCAGCGTTCTTACTAGCGGGGGAAGGACAGATACGCAGTATTTT
CDR3aa: CSVLTSGGRTDTQYF

j_gene: TRBJ1-5
d_gene: .
abundance: few
v_gene: TRBV6-2/TRBV6-3
CDR3nt: TGTGCCAGCAGTTACTCGCACAGGAGAAGCAATCAGCCCCAGCATTTT
CDR3aa: CASSYSHRRSNQPQHF

j_gene: TRBJ2-3
d_gene: .
abundance: few
v_gene: TRBV7-2
CDR3nt: TGTGCCAGCAGCTTACGTCGCAAAACGGGGGGCGGAGATACGCAGTATTTT
CDR3aa: CASSLRRKTGGGDTQYF

j_gene: TRBJ2-1
d_gene: .
abundance: .
v_gene: TRBV7-2
CDR3nt: TGTGCCAGCAGGTGGGACGGAGGCTACAATGAGCAGTTCTTC
CDR3aa: CASRWDGGYNEQFF

j_gene: TRBJ2-1
d_gene: TRBD2
abundance: many
v_gene: TRBV5-1
CDR3nt: TGCGCCAGCAGCTTCCCTAGCGGGGGGGAGCGTGGGAATGAGCAGTTCTTC
CDR3aa: CASSFPSGGERGNEQFF

j_gene: TRBJ2-2
d_gene: .
abundance: .
v_gene: TRBV7-6
CDR3nt: TGTGCCAGCAGCTCCACCGGGGGCGGGGAGCTGTTTTTT
CDR3aa: CASSSTGGGELFF

j_gene: TRBJ1-1
d_gene: .
abundance: few
v_gene: TRBV20-1
CDR3nt: TGCAGTGCTACAGGCTCATGGGGCACTGAAGCTTTCTTT
CDR3aa: CSATGSWGTEAFF

j_gene: TRBJ2-3
d_gene: .
abundance: few
v_gene: TRBV9
CDR3nt: TGTGCCAGCAGCCCAGAAGGCCTCAGAGTAGATACGCAGTATTTT
CDR3aa: CASSPEGLRVDTQYF

j_gene: TRBJ1-4
d_gene: .
abundance: .
v_gene: TRBV7-8
CDR3nt: TGTGCCAGCAGCCAAAAACTCGGGGGATACGAAAAACTGTTTTTT
CDR3aa: CASSQKLGGYEKLFF

j_gene: TRBJ2-2
d_gene: .
abundance: .
v_gene: TRBV29-1
CDR3nt: TGCAGCGTTGAAGGGGGGGCACCCGACACCGGGGAGCTGTTTTTT
CDR3aa: CSVEGGAPDTGELFF

j_gene: TRBJ2-7
d_gene: TRBD1
abundance: .
v_gene: TRBV11-2
CDR3nt: TGTGCCAGCAGATCTACCGGGACAGGGGGCGGCGAGCAGTACTTC
CDR3aa: CASRSTGTGGGEQYF

j_gene: TRBJ1-5
d_gene: .
abundance: .
v_gene: TRBV30
CDR3nt: TGTGCCTGGAGTCGGATGATTGGCGAAGGGCCCCAGCATTTT
CDR3aa: CAWSRMIGEGPQHF

j_gene: TRBJ1-1
d_gene: TRBD1
abundance: .
v_gene: TRBV29-1
CDR3nt: TGCAGCGTTGAGGGCAGGGGGTTCGGTGAAGCTTTCTTT
CDR3aa: CSVEGRGFGEAFF

j_gene: TRBJ2-3
d_gene: TRBD1
abundance: many
v_gene: TRBV7-6
CDR3nt: TGTGCCAGCAGCTTAGAGACAGGGGGCTTGGCAGATACGCAGTATTTT
CDR3aa: CASSLETGGLADTQYF

j_gene: TRBJ1-2
d_gene: .
abundance: many
v_gene: TRBV5-1
CDR3nt: TGCGCCAGCAGCCCACAGGTCCAGAACTATGGCTACACCTTC
CDR3aa: CASSPQVQNYGYTF

j_gene: TRBJ2-1
d_gene: .
abundance: few
v_gene: TRBV2
CDR3nt: TGTGCCAGCAGTGGTGCAGGGGGAGGGAATGAGCAGTTCTTC
CDR3aa: CASSGAGGGNEQFF

j_gene: TRBJ1-5
d_gene: .
abundance: few
v_gene: TRBV20-1
CDR3nt: TGCAGTGCTAGCGGGACACTTGATCAGCCCCAGCATTTT
CDR3aa: CSASGTLDQPQHF

j_gene: TRBJ2-5
d_gene: .
abundance: .
v_gene: TRBV28
CDR3nt: TGTGCCAGCAGTTTATATGGGCTTGATGCCCTGGAGACCCAGTACTTC
CDR3aa: CASSLYGLDALETQYF

j_gene: TRBJ2-5
d_gene: TRBD1
abundance: few
v_gene: TRBV10-3
CDR3nt: TGTGCCATCAGGTCCGGGACAGAACAAGAGACCCAGTACTTC
CDR3aa: CAIRSGTEQETQYF

j_gene: TRBJ2-2
d_gene: TRBD2
abundance: few
v_gene: TRBV12-3/TRBV12-4
CDR3nt: TGTGCCAGCAGTTTCAGACTCGGACTAGCGGGGGGGAACACCGGGGAGCTGTTTTTT
CDR3aa: CASSFRLGLAGGNTGELFF

j_gene: TRBJ1-2
d_gene: .
abundance: many
v_gene: TRBV20-1
CDR3nt: TGCAGTGCTATACCAGGTTGGGATTATGGCTACACCTTC
CDR3aa: CSAIPGWDYGYTF

j_gene: TRBJ2-5
d_gene: .
abundance: .
v_gene: TRBV12-3/TRBV12-4
CDR3nt: TGTGCCAGCAGTTCCTTCGGGGCCTACCAAGAGACCCAGTACTTC
CDR3aa: CASSSFGAYQETQYF

j_gene: TRBJ1-3
d_gene: .
abundance: .
v_gene: TRBV4-2
CDR3nt: TGTGCCAGCAGCCAAGAAGTCCTGTCTGGAAACACCATATATTTT
CDR3aa: CASSQEVLSGNTIYF

j_gene: TRBJ2-1
d_gene: TRBD2
abundance: .
v_gene: TRBV7-2
CDR3nt: TGTGCCAGCAGCTCCTCCGAAGCGGGGGGCTTCTACAATGAGCAGTTCTTC
CDR3aa: CASSSSEAGGFYNEQFF

j_gene: TRBJ2-2
d_gene: .
abundance: many
v_gene: TRBV20-1
CDR3nt: TGCAGTGCTAGAGAAGGGGGAACCGGGGAGCTGTTTTTT
CDR3aa: CSAREGGTGELFF

j_gene: TRBJ2-4
d_gene: .
abundance: few
v_gene: TRBV28
CDR3nt: TGTGCCAGCAGCCCGCCTTCAGGGGATCTACTAGCCAAAAACATTCAGTACTTC
CDR3aa: CASSPPSGDLLAKNIQYF

j_gene: TRBJ2-7
d_gene: .
abundance: few
v_gene: TRBV21-1
CDR3nt: TGTGCCAGCAGCAAAGTCAGTAGGGACAGAAAATACGAGCAGTACTTC
CDR3aa: CASSKVSRDRKYEQYF

j_gene: TRBJ2-5
d_gene: TRBD1
abundance: .
v_gene: TRBV5-6
CDR3nt: TGTGCCAGCAGCTTGGGACAGGGTGCGAGGGCCCAGTACTTC
CDR3aa: CASSLGQGARAQYF

j_gene: TRBJ1-1
d_gene: .
abundance: many
v_gene: TRBV20-1
CDR3nt: TGCAGTGCTCGGGAATGGGACCTTCCCGAAGCTTTCTTT
CDR3aa: CSAREWDLPEAFF

j_gene: TRBJ2-7
d_gene: .
abundance: few
v_gene: TRBV5-1
CDR3nt: TGCGCCAGCAGCTTGGGATCCGGCCTTAACTACGAGCAGTACTTC
CDR3aa: CASSLGSGLNYEQYF

j_gene: TRBJ2-1
d_gene: .
abundance: .
v_gene: TRBV5-1
CDR3nt: TGCGCCAGCAGCTTGGTTGGACAGACCTACTATGAGCAGTTCTTC
CDR3aa: CASSLVGQTYYEQFF

j_gene: TRBJ2-7
d_gene: .
abundance: many
v_gene: TRBV20-1
CDR3nt: TGCAGTGCTGGCTCCCCAGGGAACGAGCAGTACTTC
CDR3aa: CSAGSPGNEQYF

j_gene: TRBJ1-6
d_gene: .
abundance: .
v_gene: TRBV7-6
CDR3nt: TGTGCCAGCAGCTTAGCCGGGGTAGGGGTTAATTCACCCCTCCACTTT
CDR3aa: CASSLAGVGVNSPLHF

j_gene: TRBJ2-4
d_gene: .
abundance: many
v_gene: TRBV28
CDR3nt: TGTGCCAGCAGCCTAGGGACTGGAAACATTCAGTACTTC
CDR3aa: CASSLGTGNIQYF